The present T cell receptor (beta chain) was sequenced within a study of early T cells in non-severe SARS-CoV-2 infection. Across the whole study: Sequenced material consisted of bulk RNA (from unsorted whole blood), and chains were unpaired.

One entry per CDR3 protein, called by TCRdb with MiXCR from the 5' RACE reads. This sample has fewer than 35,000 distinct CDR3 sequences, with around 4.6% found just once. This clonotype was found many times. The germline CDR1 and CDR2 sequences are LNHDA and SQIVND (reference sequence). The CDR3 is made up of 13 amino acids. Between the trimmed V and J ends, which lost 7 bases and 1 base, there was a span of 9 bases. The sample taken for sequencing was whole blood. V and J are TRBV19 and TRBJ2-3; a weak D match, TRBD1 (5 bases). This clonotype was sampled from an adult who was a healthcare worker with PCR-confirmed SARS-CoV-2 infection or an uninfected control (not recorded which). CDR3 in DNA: TGTGCCAGTAACCTAGGGGGCACAGATACGCAGTATTTT. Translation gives CASNLGGTDTQYF.